This entry describes one T cell receptor beta chain. This clonotype was picked up many times. Which antigen it targets is not known. No much larger clone is present one base from it, and per-base qualities are unavailable. The sample originates from a study of identical twins (dated by TCRdb to the mid-2010s). General notes on the study: TCR alpha and beta repertoires from monozygotic twins, unrelated adults of various ages and cord blood were deep-sequenced to test whether fetal clonotypes persist. Replicate twin experiments were performed at different times using different library preparation protocols to rule out contamination. Study-level results and caveats: A weaker excess of twin sharing was found in beta out-of-frame sequences because the signal-to-noise ratio was lowered by fewer shared sequences. In monozygotic twins, out-of-frame TCR alpha sharing was systematically underestimated by recombination models, although the models agreed with sharing between unrelated individuals. Zero-insertion analyses could be partly confounded by invariant T cells such as MAIT and iNKT, though diverse VJ usage argued against such confounding for most clonotypes. Because the same donors could not be followed over many years, conclusions were based on cross-sectional statistical analysis. Fewer insertions were carried by abundant cord blood beta clonotypes; a weaker similar trend was observed in young adult naive repertoires, while no such trend was observed in memory repertoires. Out-of-frame TCR alpha sequences shared between twins showed an excess of low generation-probability sequences compared with coincidental sharing between unrelated individuals.

Library construction relied on 5' RACE. For sequencing, an Illumina HiSeq 2000 was employed. A universal primer binding site was added through template switching, and the final cDNA carried a unique molecular identifier so that TCR cDNA molecules could be counted accurately. Specific primers in the conserved constant-segment region were used to synthesize first-strand cDNA for TCR alpha and beta chains. To control for contamination, every cDNA library carried two barcodes: a SMART-Mk sample barcode plus Illumina barcodes. TruSeq adapter sequences and Illumina sample barcodes were added in two successive PCR steps. TCR alpha and beta cDNA libraries were sequenced on the Illumina HiSeq platform with custom primers. Under the source paper's analysis protocol: Raw reads were processed with MiGEC to extract unique molecular identifiers, and MiXCR was used to determine CDR3 positions. Recombination models were inferred per individual with the repgenHMM and IGoR tools using an EM algorithm. Shared clonotypes were analyzed with the tcR package in R, and sharing was normalized by the product of cloneset sizes. Out-of-frame nonproductive sequences were analyzed to study raw recombination free of thymic and clonal selection effects. The public reads were run again by TCRdb, first through fastp at Q25 and then through MiXCR, and only productive beta chains were kept. Rows matching on CDR3 protein sequence are summarized as one entry with the most common DNA and genes. TCRdb assigned the V and J calls; the authors' analysis was not used. This sample has roughly 690,000 distinct CDR3 sequences in its table, and 5.5% to 7.5% of those were observed once. The ten top clones hold approximately 2% of the sample.

Every donor in the study was a healthy Caucasian. The study also sequenced three unrelated non-twin adults: a male aged 18 to 29, a male aged 50 to 59 and a female aged 50 to 59. Using Miltenyi CD45RO+ enrichment and human naive T-cell isolation kits, memory (CD45RO+) and naive T cells were isolated from PBMC. The receptor's source is a man between 18 and 35 years old in good health. The sample was naive T cells sorted from blood. In light of the paper, this sample's cell subset or site label describes: cells isolated with a human naive T-cell isolation kit.

The CDR3 in this case is CASSLKVAKNIQYF. The DNA sequence follows: TGTGCCAGCAGTCTAAAAGTAGCCAAAAACATTCAGTACTTC. Rearrangement joined TRBV12-3 or TRBV12-4 to TRBJ2-4; the D gene identity is not certain. Relative to germline, V is 5 bases shorter and J is 0 bases shorter, with 8 bases between their ends. The cysteine opens and the phenylalanine closes a CDR3 of 14 amino acids. The only DNA kept is the CDR3, 42 bases in frame from the first base.